This T cell receptor (beta chain) stems from a study of blood T cell repertoires in COVID-19. Study at large: Donors in the United States, Italy and Spain gave samples during acute or convalescent COVID-19. PBMCs, B-cell-depleted T cells, or T cells were the source of the cDNA or gDNA that made up the material.

Authors' methods: Researchers report that nucleated cell counts were estimated from reference gene primer amplification. Assay: immunoSEQ multiplex PCR; the TCRdb copy retains only in-frame clones and omits some. V and J calls and clone size are as listed in that table; D and trimming were resolved from the DNA. Here the sample spans about 370,000 clones, 80% to 90% being singletons. Allocation to cohorts depended on clinical history reported by the participants. The germline V gene has CDR1 LNHDA and CDR2 SQIVND (reference sequence). CDR3 length: 15 amino acids. Germline trimming cut 4 bases from V and 4 bases from J; bases unmatched to any gene: 9.

The gene calls are TRBV19 and TRBJ2-5, with 7 positions matching TRBD2. The material sequenced was PBMCs or T cells enriched from blood (not recorded which). This sequence was found in a young man who had recovered from COVID-19. The CDR3, as DNA: TGTGCCAGTAGTAAGGCGGGAGAGGGACGAGAGACCCAGTACTTC. Translating gives CASSKAGEGRETQYF. The complete variable domain, with remaining parts taken from reference TRBV19 and TRBJ2-5, reads DGGITQSPKYLFRKEGQNVTLSCEQNLNHDAMYWYRQDPGQGLRLIYYSQIVNDFQKGDIAEGYSVSREKKESFPLTVTSAQKNPTAFYLCASSKAGEGRETQYFGPGTRLLVL.